The 9 T cell receptor beta chains listed next were all sequenced from one sample in a study of T cell responses to AZD1222 COVID-19 vaccine. TCRdb keeps only in-frame clones here, not all; method: immunoSEQ multiplex PCR. The table has over 100,000 clones, around 87% seen once. The material was peripheral blood, obtained 28 days after the second AZD1222 dose. The receptors come from an adult who received the AZD1222 COVID-19 vaccine.

In its sample, this clone was seen a few times. The chain joins TRBV15 to TRBJ2-2, with D possibly TRBD2 on 6 matching bases. V lost 5 bases to trimming and J lost 0 bases, with 10 bases between them. CDR1 LNHNV and CDR2 YYDKDF come from the germline V gene (reference sequence). This CDR3 is 15 amino acids long. This CDR3 is CATSWGLSNTGELFF. The CDR3 nucleotides read TGTGCCACCAGCTGGGGACTCTCGAACACCGGGGAGCTGTTTTTT.

The CDR3 here is CASSIPSGAGGGNTQYF. The CDR3, as DNA: TGTGCCAGCAGCATCCCTTCCGGGGCGGGAGGGGGGAATACGCAGTATTTT. The chain recombines TRBV5-4 with TRBJ2-3; the match to TRBD2 covers 9 bases. Germline V CDR1 and CDR2: SGHNT, YYREEE (reference sequence). Trimming cost V 4 bases and J 7 bases; bases outside gene matches: 16. This CDR3 contains 17 residues.

This clone was detected once. The chain uses TRBV27 and TRBJ1-1; D is possibly TRBD1 (6 bases). Trimming removed 2 bases at V and 1 base at J, with 11 bases between. There are 15 residues in the CDR3. Germline V gene sequence: CDR1 MNHEY, CDR2 SMNVEV (reference sequence). The chain's CDR3 is CASSLGGGGNTEAFF. The CDR3, as DNA: TGTGCCAGCAGTTTAGGAGGGGGGGGGAACACTGAAGCTTTCTTT.

This chain links TRBV7-9 with TRBJ2-5; possibly TRBD2 for D (5 bases). CDR3 length: 14 residues. Germline CDR1 SEHNR, CDR2 FQNEAQ (reference sequence). V lost 1 base and J lost 5, with 11 bases in between. The CDR3 DNA is TGTGCCAGCAGCTTAGAAGCGGCCCGGGAGACCCAGTACTTC. Its protein product is CASSLEAARETQYF.

The chain employs TRBV3-1 (or the pseudogene TRBV3-2) and TRBJ2-7, with no clear D. With 3 bases removed from V and 6 bases from J, the gap between germline ends came to 9 bases. Germline assignment: CDR1 LGHDT and CDR2 YNNKEL (reference sequence). CDR3 length: 12 amino acids. CDR3 residues: CASSHPGREQYF. The CDR3 DNA reads as TGTGCCAGCAGCCACCCTGGGCGCGAGCAGTACTTC.

The V and J genes are TRBV6-5 and TRBJ1-5; TRBD1 is a possible D gene (5 bases). The CDR3 is made up of 15 amino acids. Germline-derived CDR1 and CDR2 are MNHEY and SVGAGI. The germline V and J ends were trimmed by 7 bases and 3 bases, with 16 bases remaining between them. CDR3 DNA sequence: TGTGCCAGCAAATTGGGGGGTCGGGACAATCAGCCCCAGCATTTT. Translated, it gives CASKLGGRDNQPQHF.

The chain links TRBV14 to TRBJ2-6; 7 bases are shared with TRBD2. The CDR3 runs 19 residues. Trimming took 4 bases from V and 8 from J; bases not matched to a gene: 20. Germline CDR1 is SGHDN and CDR2 is FVKESK. The CDR3 protein is CASSRRQREGFFEPNVLTF. CDR3 nucleotide sequence: TGTGCCAGCAGCCGGCGGCAGAGGGAGGGGTTTTTTGAACCCAACGTCCTGACTTTC. Supplemented by reference TRBV14 and TRBJ2-6, the full variable domain reads EAGVTQFPSHSVIEKGQTVTLRCDPISGHDNLYWYRRVMGKEIKFLLHFVKESKQDESGMPNNRFLAERTGGTYSTLKVQPAELEDSGVYFCASSRRQREGFFEPNVLTFGAGSRLTVL.

The V call is TRBV19, the J call TRBJ1-5, with D maybe TRBD1 (5 bases). Looked up from germline, CDR1 is LNHDA and CDR2 is SQIVND (reference sequence). Trimming left V 3 bases short and J 3 bases short, with 12 bases between. CDR3 size: 15 residues. CDR3 DNA: TGTGCCAGTAGTATGGTGGAGGGGTACAATCAGCCCCAGCATTTT. It yields the protein CASSMVEGYNQPQHF.

The chain combines TRBV19 with TRBJ2-7; TRBD1 is a possible D gene (6 bases). The length of the CDR3 is 16 residues. Germline-derived CDR1 and CDR2 are LNHDA and SQIVND (reference sequence). The germline V and J ends were trimmed by 1 base and 0 bases, with 13 bases remaining between them. The CDR3 spells CASSIGKGDLSYEQYF. Written as DNA, the CDR3 is TGTGCCAGTAGTATAGGAAAGGGGGACCTCTCCTACGAGCAGTACTTC. The variable domain in full, completed from reference TRBV19 and TRBJ2-7, reads DGGITQSPKYLFRKEGQNVTLSCEQNLNHDAMYWYRQDPGQGLRLIYYSQIVNDFQKGDIAEGYSVSREKKESFPLTVTSAQKNPTAFYLCASSIGKGDLSYEQYFGPGTRLTVT.